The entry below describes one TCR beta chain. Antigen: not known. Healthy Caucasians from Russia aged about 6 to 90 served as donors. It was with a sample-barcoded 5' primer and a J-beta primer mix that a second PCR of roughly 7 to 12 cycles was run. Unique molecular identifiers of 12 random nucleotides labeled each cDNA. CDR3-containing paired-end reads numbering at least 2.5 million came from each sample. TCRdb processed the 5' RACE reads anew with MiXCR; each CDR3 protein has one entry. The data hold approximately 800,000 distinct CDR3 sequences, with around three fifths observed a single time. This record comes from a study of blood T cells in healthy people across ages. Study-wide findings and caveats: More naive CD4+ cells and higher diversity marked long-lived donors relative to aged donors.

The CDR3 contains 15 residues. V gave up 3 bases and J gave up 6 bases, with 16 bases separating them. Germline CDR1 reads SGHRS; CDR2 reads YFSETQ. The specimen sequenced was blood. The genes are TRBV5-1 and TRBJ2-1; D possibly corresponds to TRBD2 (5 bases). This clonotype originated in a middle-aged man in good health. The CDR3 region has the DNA TGCGCCAGCAGCTACTCGTCAGTAGCGACCAATGAGCAGTTCTTC. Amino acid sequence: CASSYSSVATNEQFF.